At least ten counts were recorded for the clone carrying this T cell receptor (beta chain). Its antigen is currently unknown. What was amplified from RNA transcripts were TCR beta CDR3 regions. HTBI primers were used for first-round RT-PCR of the TCR CDR3. TCRdb analysed the multiplex PCR reads with MiXCR anew, one entry per CDR3 protein. The profile covers some 760,000 distinct CDR3 sequences, with roughly 15% appearing a single time and roughly 10% taken by the ten largest. The sample belongs to a study of T cells in Graves' hyperthyroidism and ophthalmopathy. Study-level results: Ophthalmopathy and stable hyperthyroidism were told apart by a 13 V-J model.

Germline CDR1 is KGHSH and CDR2 is LQKENI. CDR3 length: 14 residues. The V end was cut by 2 bases, the J end by 2 bases, with 10 bases between. The J gene is TRBJ2-7, the V gene TRBV18; D unclear. Sequenced: blood. This sequence originates from a woman younger than 30 with Graves' hyperthyroidism. The CDR3 bases are TGTGCCAGCTCACCAACCGGTAGGGCCTACGAGCAGTACTTC. It encodes CASSPTGRAYEQYF.